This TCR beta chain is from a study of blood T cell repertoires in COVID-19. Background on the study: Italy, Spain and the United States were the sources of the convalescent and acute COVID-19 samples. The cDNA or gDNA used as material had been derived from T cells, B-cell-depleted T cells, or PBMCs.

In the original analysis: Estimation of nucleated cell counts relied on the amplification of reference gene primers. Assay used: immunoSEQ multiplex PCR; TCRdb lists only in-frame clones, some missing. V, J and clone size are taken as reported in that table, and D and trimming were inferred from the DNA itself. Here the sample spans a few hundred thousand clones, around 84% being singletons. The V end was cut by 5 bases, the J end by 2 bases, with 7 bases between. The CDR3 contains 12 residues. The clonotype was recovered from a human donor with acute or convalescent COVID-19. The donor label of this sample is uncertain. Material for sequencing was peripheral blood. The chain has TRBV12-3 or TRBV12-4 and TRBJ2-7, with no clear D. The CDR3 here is CASSASAYEQYF. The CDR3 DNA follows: TGTGCCAGCAGTGCCTCAGCCTACGAGCAGTACTTC.